A selection of T cell receptor beta chains follows, all from one sample in a study of OX40 agonist ivuxolimab in advanced cancers. Assay used: immunoSEQ multiplex PCR; TCRdb lists only in-frame clones, some missing. Of 65,000 to 75,000 clones listed, about 90% were seen once; the top ten hold roughly 0.44%. The input for sequencing was CD4+ or CD8+ T cells sorted from blood, taken in a trial of the OX40 agonist ivuxolimab. The receptors shown here come from an adult with an advanced solid tumor such as melanoma, head and neck, liver or kidney cancer. Each CDR3 is given with its conserved first and last residue. The D gene is left open where the match is weak. A row's size may be missing; if present it is once, few, many or a size class.

>once|TRBJ1-2|-|TRBV9
CASSARDEIWAAYGYTF
TGTGCCAGCAGCGCTCGGGACGAAATATGGGCCGCCTATGGCTACACCTTC
>-|TRBJ2-5|-|TRBV6-5
CASSTPGVETQYF
TGTGCCAGCAGTACCCCGGGGGTGGAGACCCAGTACTTC
>-|TRBJ2-7|-|TRBV9
CASSPGLRGPYEQYF
TGTGCCAGCAGCCCGGGGTTACGGGGGCCCTACGAGCAGTACTTC
>-|TRBJ1-1|TRBD1|TRBV18
CASSPSTGGLNTEAFF
TGTGCCAGCTCCCCGTCGACAGGGGGTTTGAACACTGAAGCTTTCTTT
>-|TRBJ1-1|-|TRBV7-9
CASSLEGVGAFF
TGTGCCAGCAGCTTAGAAGGGGTTGGGGCTTTCTTT
>-|TRBJ2-7|TRBD2|TRBV6-1
CASSEAWGGRVKNEQYF
TGTGCCAGCAGTGAAGCTTGGGGAGGGAGGGTGAAAAACGAGCAGTACTTC
>-|TRBJ2-1|TRBD2|TRBV10-3
CAISGREATENEQFF
TGTGCCATCTCGGGGCGGGAGGCCACGGAGAATGAGCAGTTCTTC
>-|TRBJ2-1|TRBD2|TRBV2
CASRLGTMNGGEQFF
TGTGCCAGCAGACTCGGGACTATGAATGGCGGTGAGCAGTTCTTC
>-|TRBJ1-3|-|TRBV11-2
CASTGLRGRGGNTIYF
TGTGCCAGCACAGGCCTCAGGGGCAGGGGTGGAAACACCATATATTTT
>-|TRBJ2-1|-|TRBV30
CAWSTSSSYNEQFF
TGTGCCTGGAGTACTTCAAGCTCCTACAATGAGCAGTTCTTC
>-|TRBJ2-7|-|TRBV7-8
CASSPRDSNLYEQYF
TGTGCCAGCAGCCCTCGGGACTCGAACCTCTACGAGCAGTACTTC
>-|TRBJ1-1|-|TRBV4-3
CASSLGWGSTEAFF
TGCGCCAGCAGCCTTGGGTGGGGAAGCACTGAAGCTTTCTTT
>once|TRBJ2-7|-|TRBV27
CASRTDRSTYEQYF
TGTGCCAGCAGGACGGACAGATCAACCTACGAGCAGTACTTC
>-|TRBJ2-3|TRBD1|TRBV29-1
CSGWTGPIADTQYF
TGCAGCGGGTGGACAGGGCCTATTGCAGATACGCAGTATTTT
>-|TRBJ2-1|-|TRBV18
CASSPPHFGGASYNEQFF
TGTGCCAGCTCACCACCTCATTTTGGCGGAGCCTCCTACAATGAGCAGTTCTTC
>-|TRBJ2-2|TRBD1|TRBV2
CASSSLTGENTGELFF
TGTGCCAGCAGTTCTCTGACAGGGGAGAACACCGGGGAGCTGTTTTTT
>-|TRBJ1-2|-|TRBV7-9
CASSLGANYGYTF
TGTGCCAGCAGCTTGGGCGCTAACTATGGCTACACCTTC
>-|TRBJ2-7|-|TRBV6-5
CASSYSPGDYEQYF
TGTGCCAGCAGTTACTCGCCAGGAGACTACGAGCAGTACTTC
>-|TRBJ2-1|TRBD2|TRBV5-1
CASSFYSSGSSYNEQFF
TGCGCCAGCAGCTTTTACTCTAGCGGGAGCTCCTACAATGAGCAGTTCTTC
>-|TRBJ2-1|-|TRBV4-1
CASSQERVVTTSEQFF
TGCGCCAGCAGCCAAGAAAGGGTTGTCACAACAAGTGAGCAGTTCTTC
>once|TRBJ2-3|-|TRBV5-6
CASSLGLAWADTQYF
TGTGCCAGCAGCTTGGGGTTAGCGTGGGCAGATACGCAGTATTTT
>-|TRBJ2-3|-|TRBV9
CASSARGGDFRTDTQYF
TGTGCCAGCAGCGCGAGAGGGGGGGACTTTAGGACAGATACGCAGTATTTT
>-|TRBJ2-1|TRBD2|TRBV9
CASSVARTSGYNEQFF
TGTGCCAGCAGCGTAGCTAGGACTAGCGGCTACAATGAGCAGTTCTTC
>-|TRBJ2-3|-|TRBV7-9
CASSPGAGATTDTQYF
TGTGCCAGCAGCCCTGGGGCAGGCGCCACCACAGATACGCAGTATTTT
>once|TRBJ2-7|-|TRBV19
CASSIGQGAYEQYF
TGTGCCAGTAGTATCGGGCAGGGAGCCTACGAGCAGTACTTC
>-|TRBJ1-1|-|TRBV7-6
CASSLLLGGQGSFF
TGTGCCAGCAGCTTACTCCTAGGGGGGCAGGGTTCTTTCTTT
>once|TRBJ2-7|-|TRBV7-8
CASSLGTAGSYEQYF
TGTGCCAGCAGCCTCGGGACGGCGGGCTCCTACGAGCAGTACTTC
>once|TRBJ1-3|-|TRBV30
CAWSPLTSGNTIYF
TGTGCCTGGAGTCCCTTAACCTCTGGAAACACCATATATTTT
>-|TRBJ2-1|TRBD2|TRBV30
CAQGGLADYNEQFF
TGTGCCCAGGGAGGACTAGCGGACTACAATGAGCAGTTCTTC
>-|TRBJ2-7|TRBD1|TRBV27
CASSSTGTGAYEQYF
TGTGCCAGCAGTTCAACGGGGACAGGGGCCTACGAGCAGTACTTC
>-|TRBJ2-1|-|TRBV11-3
CASSPTRGTDNEQFF
TGTGCCAGCAGCCCGACCCGCGGGACCGATAATGAGCAGTTCTTC
>-|TRBJ1-3|-|TRBV19
CASSLRQRTSGNTIYF
TGTGCCAGTAGCTTAAGACAGAGGACCTCTGGAAACACCATATATTTT
>-|TRBJ2-7|-|TRBV6-6
CASSRGSYEQYF
TGTGCCAGCAGCCGGGGCTCCTACGAGCAGTACTTC
>-|TRBJ2-4|TRBD2|TRBV11-2
CASSPDTGGNIQYF
TGTGCCAGCAGCCCGGACACCGGGGGGAACATTCAGTACTTC
>-|TRBJ1-5|-|TRBV19
CASSKAGAGSNQPQHF
TGTGCCAGTAGTAAGGCGGGGGCGGGTAGTAATCAGCCCCAGCATTTT
>-|TRBJ1-4|-|TRBV7-9
CASSPDGGRGEKLFF
TGTGCCAGCAGTCCAGATGGGGGCCGGGGGGAAAAACTGTTTTTT
>-|TRBJ2-1|-|TRBV11-3
CASSLDRIGSSYNEQFF
TGTGCCAGCAGCTTAGATCGGATAGGAAGCTCCTACAATGAGCAGTTCTTC
>-|TRBJ2-7|TRBD2|TRBV7-2
CASSLWASGSEQYF
TGTGCCAGCAGCTTATGGGCGAGCGGGAGCGAGCAGTACTTC
>-|TRBJ2-5|TRBD1|TRBV11-2
CASSLDRETGPQGETQYF
TGTGCCAGCAGCTTAGACCGAGAAACCGGGCCACAGGGGGAGACCCAGTACTTC
>-|TRBJ2-7|TRBD2|TRBV11-2
CASSPMTSGSFYEQYF
TGTGCCAGCAGCCCGATGACTAGCGGGAGCTTCTACGAGCAGTACTTC
>-|TRBJ1-1|-|TRBV2
CASSVTGPTEAFF
TGTGCCAGCAGCGTTACGGGACCCACTGAAGCTTTCTTT
>-|TRBJ2-3|TRBD1|TRBV9
CASSVGQQGALGADTQYF
TGTGCCAGCAGCGTAGGGCAACAGGGGGCGCTTGGGGCAGATACGCAGTATTTT